The 30 T cell receptor beta chains below were found in one sample sequenced in a study of cytomegalovirus exposure and HLA in healthy donors. Libraries were prepared by immunoSEQ multiplex PCR; TCRdb keeps only in-frame clonotypes and omits some of them. The sample includes 70,000 to 95,000 clones, 93% of them seen just once. The sample consisted of PBMCs. The receptors derive from a woman aged 25-40 years in good health and CMV-seronegative.

This clone has a single count. The chain couples TRBV7-2 to TRBJ1-3; D is unclear. This CDR3 is 13 amino acids long. Per germline, CDR1 SGHTA and CDR2 FQGNSA. Trimming removed 4 bases from V and 4 bases from J, with 8 bases in between. CDR3 bases: TGTGCCAGCAGCTCCAGGAGGGGAAACACCATATATTTT. Its protein is CASSSRRGNTIYF.

The chain is built from TRBV4-3 and TRBJ1-5; D is undetermined. The CDR3 runs 14 residues. Germline loops: CDR1 LGHNA, CDR2 YSLEER. Trimming pared 1 base from V and 1 base from J, leaving 5 bases between. The CDR3 loop reads CASSQGQSNQPQHF. Written as DNA, the CDR3 is TGCGCCAGCAGCCAAGGGCAGAGCAATCAGCCCCAGCATTTT.

This clone was detected once. J is TRBJ2-1 and V is TRBV6-4; TRBD1 might be the D (5 bases). Germline assignment: CDR1 MRHNA and CDR2 SNTAGT. The CDR3 sequence is 14 residues long. V shed 7 bases and J shed 9 bases, with 19 bases lying between them. As DNA, the CDR3 is TGTGCCAGCAAGGCAGGGATTCTTTATGGTGAGCAGTTCTTC. This translates into CASKAGILYGEQFF.

This chain links TRBV6-6 with TRBJ2-3, with a weak D call TRBD2 (6 bases). The CDR3 has 16 residues. CDR1 and CDR2 (germline): MNHNY, SVGAGI (reference sequence). V was pared by 0 bases and J by 5 bases, with 15 bases between. CDR3 bases: TGTGCCAGCAGTTACTCTTGGCGGGATGGAGGAGATACGCAGTATTTT. The encoded protein is CASSYSWRDGGDTQYF.

The rearrangement links TRBV7-2 to TRBJ1-5, with D perhaps matching TRBD1 (5 bases). Per germline, CDR1 SGHTA and CDR2 FQGNSA. The CDR3 extends over 17 amino acids. Trimming stripped 5 bases from V and 1 base from J, with 18 bases between. CDR3 amino acids: CASSVSGKDWSNQPQHF. CDR3 nucleotides: TGTGCCAGCAGCGTCTCAGGGAAAGATTGGAGCAATCAGCCCCAGCATTTT.

This clone has a handful of counts. The V and J genes are TRBV28 and TRBJ1-6, with 9 bases that match TRBD1. Trimming removed 6 bases from V and 5 bases from J; junction bases left unmatched: 2. CDR3 length: 14 residues. Germline CDR1 reads MDHEN; CDR2 reads SYDVKM. This CDR3 reads CASRQGANNSPLHF. CDR3 DNA: TGTGCCAGCAGACAGGGGGCGAATAATTCACCCCTCCACTTT.

V gene TRBV7-9 combines with J gene TRBJ2-2; D perhaps matches TRBD2 (6 bases). Trimming took 5 bases from V and 4 from J, leaving 17 bases between them. The CDR3 length is 16 residues. Per germline, CDR1 SEHNR and CDR2 FQNEAQ (reference sequence). The CDR3 DNA sequence: TGTGCCAGCAGCCCACCGGGGAGGAAGAGCACCGGGGAGCTGTTTTTT. It codes for CASSPPGRKSTGELFF.

The J gene is TRBJ1-2, the V gene TRBV6-5, with D perhaps matching TRBD1 (5 bases). The CDR3 spans 14 residues. Trimming shortened V by 6 bases and J by 4 bases, and 15 bases separated the two germline ends. Germline CDR1 and CDR2: MNHEY and SVGAGI. The CDR3 nucleotides read TGTGCCAGCAGAAGACTGCAGGGAGGCTATGGCTACACCTTC. It yields the protein CASRRLQGGYGYTF.

The count of this clone is one. The V gene is TRBV7-2, the J gene TRBJ2-2; D perhaps matches TRBD2 (6 bases). This CDR3 region has 17 residues. V was pared by 2 bases and J by 0 bases, with 13 bases between. Germline V gives CDR1 SGHTA, CDR2 FQGNSA. The chain's CDR3 is CASSLRTGTPNTGELFF. The CDR3 DNA reads as TGTGCCAGCAGCTTAAGAACTGGGACTCCGAACACCGGGGAGCTGTTTTTT.

V usage is TRBV6-5 and J usage is TRBJ1-4; 7 bases line up with TRBD1. J gave up 8 bases and V 4 bases, and 7 bases lay outside the gene matches. In germline, CDR1 is MNHEY, CDR2 SVGAGI. This CDR3 contains 14 residues. CDR3 in DNA: TGTGCCAGCAGTTCACAATCGACAGGGGAAAAACTGTTTTTT. It specifies CASSSQSTGEKLFF.

V usage is TRBV10-3 and J usage is TRBJ1-2; 9 nucleotides align to TRBD1. Germline V gene data show CDR1 as ENHRY and CDR2 as SYGVKD. The CDR3 covers 15 residues. V lost 3 bases and J lost 3; bases outside the gene matches: 5. The CDR3 DNA sequence: TGTGCCATCAGTGAAGGGACAGGGAGTTACTATGGCTACACCTTC. Residues: CAISEGTGSYYGYTF.

The chain carries TRBV30 and TRBJ1-6; maybe TRBD1 (5 bases). The CDR3 has 12 residues. V lost 1 base and J lost 10, with 8 bases in between. The V gene's germline CDR1 is GTSNPN and CDR2 SVGIG (reference sequence). The CDR3 loop reads CAWSGDFSPLHF. The CDR3 nucleotides are TGTGCCTGGAGTGGGGACTTCTCACCCCTCCACTTT.

This chain uses TRBV6-6 with TRBJ1-1; D possibly corresponds to TRBD1 (5 bases). The ends were cut back, 2 bases at V and 0 bases at J, with 13 bases in the middle. The CDR3 covers 16 residues. Germline V CDR1 and CDR2: MNHNY, SVGAGI (reference sequence). The CDR3 bases are TGTGCCAGCAGTTACGGAACAGGCTTAATGAACACTGAAGCTTTCTTT. Encoded protein: CASSYGTGLMNTEAFF.

The CDR3 coding sequence is TGTGCCAGCAGCGCCCGGGGAGGAGAGATGGGCTACACCTTC. The encoded protein is CASSARGGEMGYTF. The V call is TRBV5-6, the J call TRBJ1-2, with D hard to call. Germline V gene sequence: CDR1 SGHDT, CDR2 YYEEEE. V lost 4 bases to trimming and J lost 8 bases, with 18 bases between them. The length of the CDR3 is 14 residues.

The rearrangement joins TRBV27 to TRBJ2-5; 11 bases agree with TRBD2. The CDR3 has 15 residues. The ends lost 7 bases at V and 6 bases at J; junction bases unmatched: 10. Germline CDR1 reads MNHEY; CDR2 reads SMNVEV (reference sequence). CDR3 protein: CASMASGGNTQTQYF. The CDR3 coding sequence is TGTGCCAGCATGGCTAGCGGGGGGAATACACAGACCCAGTACTTC.

V is TRBV2 and J is TRBJ1-3; no clear D gene. There are 18 residues in the CDR3. Germline assignment: CDR1 SNHLY and CDR2 FYNNEI. V was trimmed by 0 bases and J by 0 bases, leaving 15 bases between them. CDR3 in DNA: TGTGCCAGCAGTGAAGCCGGATTTTTCGCGGTCTCTGGAAACACCATATATTTT. Protein product: CASSEAGFFAVSGNTIYF. The variable domain in full, with the rest retrieved from reference TRBV2 and TRBJ1-3, is EPEVTQTPSHQVTQMGQEVILRCVPISNHLYFYWYRQILGQKVEFLVSFYNNEISEKSEIFDDQFSVERPDGSNFTLKIRSTKLEDSAMYFCASSEAGFFAVSGNTIYFGEGSWLTVV.

This sequence joins TRBV6-1 and TRBJ2-1; D is perhaps TRBD1 (6 bases). Germline assignment: CDR1 MNHNS and CDR2 SASEGT. The CDR3 is 16 amino acids. Trimming removed 1 base at V and 2 bases at J, with 12 bases between. For the CDR3, the DNA is TGTGCCAGCAGTGAAGTGAGACAGGCCCCCTACAATGAGCAGTTCTTC. Its protein is CASSEVRQAPYNEQFF.

The rearrangement uses TRBV2 and TRBJ2-6, with 9 bases lining up with TRBD1. The germline gives CDR1 SNHLY, CDR2 FYNNEI. The CDR3 has 17 amino acids. V was pared by 6 bases and J by 0 bases, with 6 bases of the junction left unmatched. CDR3 sequence reads: CASRPGQGHSGANVLTF. CDR3 in DNA: TGTGCCAGCAGGCCGGGACAGGGACACTCTGGGGCCAACGTCCTGACTTTC. Combining the CDR3 with reference TRBV2 and TRBJ2-6 gives the whole variable domain EPEVTQTPSHQVTQMGQEVILRCVPISNHLYFYWYRQILGQKVEFLVSFYNNEISEKSEIFDDQFSVERPDGSNFTLKIRSTKLEDSAMYFCASRPGQGHSGANVLTFGAGSRLTVL.

The chain employs TRBV5-1 and TRBJ2-7; 11 bases align to TRBD1. CDR1 and CDR2 (germline): SGHRS, YFSETQ. CDR3 size: 19 residues. V lost 1 base, J lost 1 base, and 13 bases stayed unmatched. The CDR3 coding sequence is TGCGCCAGCAGCTTGACCATCAAGGACAGGGGGCCCAGATCCTACGAGCAGTACTTC. Translated: CASSLTIKDRGPRSYEQYF.

The V and J genes are TRBV21-1 and TRBJ2-3; no DNA check was done on the table's D call, TRBD2. TRBV21-1 is given as a pseudogene. This CDR3 has 13 amino acids. CDR3 protein: CASSRLGTDTQYF. Here the CDR3 DNA reads TGTGCCAGCAGCCGCCTCGGGACAGATACGCAGTATTTT.

The chain joins TRBV9 to TRBJ1-5, with 7 bases matching TRBD1. Unmatched junction bases numbered 7, after V lost 5 bases and J lost 2 bases. The V gene's germline CDR1 is SGDLS and CDR2 YYNGEE. CDR3 length: 15 amino acids. Here the CDR3 reads CASRVTGMGNQPQHF. The CDR3 DNA is TGTGCCAGCAGGGTGACAGGGATGGGCAATCAGCCCCAGCATTTT.

The rearrangement joins TRBV2 to TRBJ1-4, with 7 positions matching TRBD1. Germline CDR1 SNHLY, CDR2 FYNNEI. This CDR3 is 16 amino acids long. V dropped 5 bases and J dropped 3; count of bases not matched to a gene: 9. The CDR3 sequence is CASSLDRARANEKLFF. The CDR3 DNA sequence: TGTGCCAGCAGTCTTGACAGGGCCCGAGCTAATGAAAAACTGTTTTTT.

V is TRBV14 and J is TRBJ1-1; D may be TRBD1 (5 bases). CDR1 is SGHDN and CDR2 is FVKESK in the germline V gene. CDR3 length equals 14 residues. Trimming cost V 4 bases and J 5 bases, with 14 bases left between them. The CDR3 DNA follows: TGTGCCAGCAGCCCCCGGGGGGGAAGGACTGAAGCTTTCTTT. This gives the protein CASSPRGGRTEAFF.

This clone was seen just once. CDR3 DNA: TGTGCCAGCAGCTTCCCCGCCGGGACTAGCGGGGGGCCTAGCACAGATACGCAGTATTTT. Its protein product is CASSFPAGTSGGPSTDTQYF. The chain has TRBV7-3 and TRBJ2-3; TRBD2 agrees at 15 bases. The germline V gene has CDR1 SGHTA and CDR2 FQGTGA. This CDR3 spans 20 amino acids. V shed 3 bases, J shed 0 bases, and the junction held 10 bases outside the gene matches. Combining the CDR3 with reference TRBV7-3 and TRBJ2-3 gives the whole variable domain GAGVSQTPSNKVTEKGKYVELRCDPISGHTALYWYRQSLGQGPEFLIYFQGTGAADDSGLPNDRFFAVRPEGSVSTLKIQRTERGDSAVYLCASSFPAGTSGGPSTDTQYFGPGTRLTVL.

This clone was detected a few times. DNA of the CDR3: TGTGCCAGCAGCTCCGCGGACTACTACTACGAGCAGTACTTC. Its protein product is CASSSADYYYEQYF. The chain links TRBV5-8 to TRBJ2-7; possibly TRBD2 for D (6 bases). This CDR3 is built from 14 residues. V was cut by 3 bases and J by 3 bases, with 13 bases left in between. Germline V lookup: CDR1 SGHTS, CDR2 YDEGEE.

Only a few counts were recorded for this clone. The rearrangement links TRBV2 to TRBJ2-7, with 9 bases that match TRBD1. The CDR3 runs 15 residues. The germline V gene encodes CDR1 SNHLY and CDR2 FYNNEI. The J segment lost 5 bases and the V segment lost 4 bases, leaving 9 bases of the junction unmatched. CDR3 sequence reads: CASSGTGATPHEQYF. The CDR3 coding sequence is TGTGCCAGCAGTGGGACAGGGGCTACCCCCCACGAGCAGTACTTC.

V and J are TRBV5-1 and TRBJ2-5; 9 nucleotides line up with TRBD2. The CDR3 is 15 residues long. With 0 bases clipped from V and 10 bases from J, the junction kept 10 bases outside the gene matches. Per germline, CDR1 SGHRS and CDR2 YFSETQ. CDR3 amino acids: CASSLVAGAPGGQYF. CDR3 bases: TGCGCCAGCAGCTTGGTAGCGGGGGCCCCAGGGGGCCAGTACTTC.

The chain is built from TRBV7-8 and TRBJ2-3, with unresolved D. CDR3 length equals 16 residues. CDR1 is SGHVS, CDR2 FQNEAQ, per germline. Trimming removed 2 bases from V and 3 bases from J, with 15 bases in between. The chain's CDR3 is CASSLQSPNPTDTQYF. CDR3 nucleotides: TGTGCCAGCAGCTTACAGTCGCCGAACCCAACAGATACGCAGTATTTT.

The J gene is TRBJ2-7, the V gene TRBV27; 9 positions agree with TRBD1. V trimming: 9 bases; J trimming: 5 bases; junction bases outside the gene matches: 17. CDR3 length: 16 residues. Germline CDR1 reads MNHEY; CDR2 reads SMNVEV (reference sequence). The CDR3, as DNA: TGTGCCAGTACGAGATGGCCGGGACAGGGAATCGACGAGCAGTACTTC. It translates to CASTRWPGQGIDEQYF.

The chain employs TRBV2 and TRBJ2-5; 7 nucleotides align to TRBD1. V gave up 5 bases and J gave up 5 bases; unmatched junction bases: 2. The V gene's germline CDR1 is SNHLY and CDR2 FYNNEI. The CDR3 runs 12 residues. This CDR3 reads CASSLRGETQYF. The CDR3 DNA follows: TGTGCCAGCAGTCTCAGGGGGGAGACCCAGTACTTC.